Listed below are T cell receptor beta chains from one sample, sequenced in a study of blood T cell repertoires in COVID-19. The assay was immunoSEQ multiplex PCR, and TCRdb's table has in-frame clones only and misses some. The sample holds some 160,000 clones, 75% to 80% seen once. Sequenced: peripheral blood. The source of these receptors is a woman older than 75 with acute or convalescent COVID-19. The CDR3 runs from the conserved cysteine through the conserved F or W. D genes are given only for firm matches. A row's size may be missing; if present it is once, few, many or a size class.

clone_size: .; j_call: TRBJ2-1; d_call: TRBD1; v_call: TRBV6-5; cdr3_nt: TGTGCCAGCAGCCGGGACAGGGGAGATGAGCAGTTCTTC; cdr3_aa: CASSRDRGDEQFF
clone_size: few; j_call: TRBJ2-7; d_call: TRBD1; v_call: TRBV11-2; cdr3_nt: TGTGCCAGCAGCTTAGTGCGGACAGGGATCTACGAGCAGTACTTC; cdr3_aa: CASSLVRTGIYEQYF
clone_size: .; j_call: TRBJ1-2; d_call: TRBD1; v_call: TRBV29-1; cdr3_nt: TGCAGCGTTGAAGATCGGGACAGCTATTCTAACTATGGCTACACCTTC; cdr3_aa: CSVEDRDSYSNYGYTF
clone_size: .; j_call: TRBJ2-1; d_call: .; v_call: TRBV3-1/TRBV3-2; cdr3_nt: TGTGCCAGCAGCCACGACGGGATCTCCTACAATGAGCAGTTCTTC; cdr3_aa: CASSHDGISYNEQFF
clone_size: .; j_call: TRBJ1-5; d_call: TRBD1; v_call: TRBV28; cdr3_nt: TGTGCCAGCAGTTTCGGAGGGACAGCTTATAGCAATCAGCCCCAGCATTTT; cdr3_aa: CASSFGGTAYSNQPQHF
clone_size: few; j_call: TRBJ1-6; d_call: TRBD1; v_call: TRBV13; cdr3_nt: TGTGCCAGCAGCTTTACAGGGGGCAATTCACCCCTCCACTTT; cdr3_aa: CASSFTGGNSPLHF
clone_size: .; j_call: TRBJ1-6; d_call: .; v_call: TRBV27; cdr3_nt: TGTGCCAGCAGTGCCCAGGGTTCTAATTCACCCCTCCACTTT; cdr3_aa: CASSAQGSNSPLHF
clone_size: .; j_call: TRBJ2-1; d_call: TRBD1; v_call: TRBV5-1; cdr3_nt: TGCGCCAGCAGCGGGGACCAGGGGGCCTACAATGAGCAGTTCTTC; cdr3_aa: CASSGDQGAYNEQFF
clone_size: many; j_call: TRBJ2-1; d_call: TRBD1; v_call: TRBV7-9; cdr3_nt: TGTGCCAGCAGCTTAACCCAACAGGGGAATGAGCAGTTCTTC; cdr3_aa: CASSLTQQGNEQFF
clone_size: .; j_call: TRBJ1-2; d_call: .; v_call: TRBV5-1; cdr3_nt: TGCGCCAGCAGCTTGTCGGGGAAGGACAACTATGGCTACACCTTC; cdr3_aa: CASSLSGKDNYGYTF
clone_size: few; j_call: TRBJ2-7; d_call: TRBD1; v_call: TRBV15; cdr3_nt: TGTGCCACCAGCACTGGACAGGGTTACGAGCAGTACTTC; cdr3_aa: CATSTGQGYEQYF
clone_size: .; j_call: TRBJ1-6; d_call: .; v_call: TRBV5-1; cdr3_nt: TGCGCCAGCAGCTCCCTCGGGGGATCTTCACCCCTCCACTTT; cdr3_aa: CASSSLGGSSPLHF
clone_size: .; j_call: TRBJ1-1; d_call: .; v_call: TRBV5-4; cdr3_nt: TGTGCCAGCAGCCTAAAGGGGTGGGGGAACACTGAAGCTTTCTTT; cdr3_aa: CASSLKGWGNTEAFF
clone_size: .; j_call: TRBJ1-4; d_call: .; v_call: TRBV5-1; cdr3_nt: TGCGCCAGCAGCTTGGTAGGGGTCGGAACTAATGAAAAACTGTTTTTT; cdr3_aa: CASSLVGVGTNEKLFF
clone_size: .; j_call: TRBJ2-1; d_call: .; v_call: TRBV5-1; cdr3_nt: TGCGCCAGCAGCCCAAAGGCTAGCCCGAGCTCCTACAATGAGCAGTTCTTC; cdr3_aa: CASSPKASPSSYNEQFF
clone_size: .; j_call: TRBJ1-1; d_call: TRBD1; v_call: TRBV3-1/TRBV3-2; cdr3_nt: TGTGCCAGCAGCAGGGGGACAGGGACGAACACTGAAGCTTTCTTT; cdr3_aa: CASSRGTGTNTEAFF
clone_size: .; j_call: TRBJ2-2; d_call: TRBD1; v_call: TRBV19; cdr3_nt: TGTGCCAGTAGCACAGGGGTGGGGTGGGGGGAGCTGTTTTTT; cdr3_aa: CASSTGVGWGELFF
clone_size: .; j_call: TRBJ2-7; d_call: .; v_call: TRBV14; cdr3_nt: TGTGCCACCGGGGAGACCTCCTACGAGCAGTACTTC; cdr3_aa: CATGETSYEQYF
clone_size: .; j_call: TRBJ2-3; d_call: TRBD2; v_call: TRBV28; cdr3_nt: TGTGCCAGCAGTTTATTTCCTAGCGGGAGTTCACGCACAGATACGCAGTATTTT; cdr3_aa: CASSLFPSGSSRTDTQYF
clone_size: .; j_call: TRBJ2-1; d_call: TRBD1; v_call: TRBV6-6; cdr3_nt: TGTGCCAGCAGTTCTTCTCCGCGACAGGGGAACAACGAGCAGTTCTTC; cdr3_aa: CASSSSPRQGNNEQFF
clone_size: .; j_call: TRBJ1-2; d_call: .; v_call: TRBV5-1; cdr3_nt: TGCGCCAGCAGCCTAGGATATTGGGGAGATGGCTACACCTTC; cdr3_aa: CASSLGYWGDGYTF
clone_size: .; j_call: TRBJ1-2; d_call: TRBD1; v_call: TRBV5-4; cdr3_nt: TGTGCCAGCAGCTTCCCGGGACAGGGGGCCTCGAACTATGGCTACACCTTC; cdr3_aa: CASSFPGQGASNYGYTF
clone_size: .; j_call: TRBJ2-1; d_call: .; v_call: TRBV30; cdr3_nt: TGTGCCTGGAGCAAGGGTTCGGGATCCTACAATGAGCAGTTCTTC; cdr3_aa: CAWSKGSGSYNEQFF
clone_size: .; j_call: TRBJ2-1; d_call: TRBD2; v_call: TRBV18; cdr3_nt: TGTGCCAGCTCACCACCCGCCCTAGCGGGAGGGAATGAGCAGTTCTTC; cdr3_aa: CASSPPALAGGNEQFF
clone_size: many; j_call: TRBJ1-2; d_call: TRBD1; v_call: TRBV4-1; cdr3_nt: TGCGCCAGCAGCCCGACCCCTTGGGGGGACAGGGCGTTTTCAGTCTATGGCTACACCTTC; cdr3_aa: CASSPTPWGDRAFSVYGYTF
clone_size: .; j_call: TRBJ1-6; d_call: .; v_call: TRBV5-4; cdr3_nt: TGTGCCAGCAGCGGAGGGGATTTGAATTCACCCCTCCACTTT; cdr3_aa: CASSGGDLNSPLHF
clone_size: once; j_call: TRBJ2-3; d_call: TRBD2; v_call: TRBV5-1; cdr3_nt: TGCGCCAGCAGCTTGGTTAAGACTAGCGGAAGCACAGATACGCAGTATTTT; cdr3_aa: CASSLVKTSGSTDTQYF
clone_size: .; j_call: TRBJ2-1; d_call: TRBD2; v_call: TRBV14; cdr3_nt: TGTGCCAGCAGCCCACTAGCGGGGGTCGCGGGATCCTACAATGAGCAGTTCTTC; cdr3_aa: CASSPLAGVAGSYNEQFF
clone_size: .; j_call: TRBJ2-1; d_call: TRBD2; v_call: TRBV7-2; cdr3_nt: TGTGCCAGCAGCTTAGGGACTAGCGTGGATGAGCAGTTCTTC; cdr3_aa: CASSLGTSVDEQFF
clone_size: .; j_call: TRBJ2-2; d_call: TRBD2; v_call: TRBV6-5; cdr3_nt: TGTGCCAGCAGCCCCGGGACTAACCCCACCGGGGAGCTGTTTTTT; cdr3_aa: CASSPGTNPTGELFF
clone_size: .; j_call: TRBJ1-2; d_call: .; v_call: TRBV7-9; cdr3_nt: TGTGCCAGCAGCTACCGGGACACCGCGCAATGGGCTAGTGGCTACACCTTC; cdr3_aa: CASSYRDTAQWASGYTF
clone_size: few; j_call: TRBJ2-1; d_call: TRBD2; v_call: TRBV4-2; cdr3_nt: TGTGCCAGCAGCCAAGGGTTAAGGACTAGCGGGATGAGGCAGTTCTTC; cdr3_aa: CASSQGLRTSGMRQFF
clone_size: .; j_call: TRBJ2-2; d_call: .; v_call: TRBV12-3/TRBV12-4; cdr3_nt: TGTGCCAGCAGTTTTGCGGGGGAGCTGTTTTTT; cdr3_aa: CASSFAGELFF
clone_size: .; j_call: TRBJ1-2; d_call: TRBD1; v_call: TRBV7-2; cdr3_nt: TGTGCCAGCAGCGCCGTACAGGGGGCCCATGGCTACACCTTC; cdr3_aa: CASSAVQGAHGYTF
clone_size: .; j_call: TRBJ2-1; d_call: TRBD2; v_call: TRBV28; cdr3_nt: TGTGCCAGCAGTAGCGGGAGAAATGAGCAGTTCTTC; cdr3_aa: CASSSGRNEQFF
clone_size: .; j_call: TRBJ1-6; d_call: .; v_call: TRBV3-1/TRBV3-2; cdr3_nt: TGTGCCAGCAGTAGAGATAATTCACCCCTCCACTTT; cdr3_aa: CASSRDNSPLHF
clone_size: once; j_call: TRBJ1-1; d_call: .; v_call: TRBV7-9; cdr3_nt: TGTGCCAGCAGCACCGGGGGGGCCACTGAAGCTTTCTTT; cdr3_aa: CASSTGGATEAFF
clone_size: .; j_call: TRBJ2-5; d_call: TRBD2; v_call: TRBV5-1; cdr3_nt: TGCGCCAGCAGCCGGGGACTAGCGGGACCTCAGGGCCCCCAGTACTTC; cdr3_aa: CASSRGLAGPQGPQYF
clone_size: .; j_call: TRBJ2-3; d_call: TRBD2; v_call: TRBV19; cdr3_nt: TGTGCCAGTAGTATCCAAGCGGGAACAGATACGCAGTATTTT; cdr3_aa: CASSIQAGTDTQYF
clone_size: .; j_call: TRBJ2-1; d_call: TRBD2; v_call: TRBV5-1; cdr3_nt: TGCGCCAGCAGTCTAGCGGGGGGGAGCGATGAGCAGTTCTTC; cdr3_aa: CASSLAGGSDEQFF
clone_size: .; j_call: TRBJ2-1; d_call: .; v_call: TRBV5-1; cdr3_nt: TGCGCCAGCAGCTTGGTGCCAGCAGGCTCCTACAATGAGCAGTTCTTC; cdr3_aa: CASSLVPAGSYNEQFF
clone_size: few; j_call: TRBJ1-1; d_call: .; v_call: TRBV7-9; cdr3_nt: TGTGCCAGCAGCTTACGGGTAGAAGCTTTCTTT; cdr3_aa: CASSLRVEAFF
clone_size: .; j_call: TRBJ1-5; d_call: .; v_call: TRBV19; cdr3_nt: TGTGCCAGTAGTATTGGGGGCAGGGGCGATCAGCCCCAGCATTTT; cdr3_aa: CASSIGGRGDQPQHF
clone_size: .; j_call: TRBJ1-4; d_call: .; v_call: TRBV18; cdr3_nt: TGTGCCAGCTCCGGGAGCGCACTTAATGAAAAACTGTTTTTT; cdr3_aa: CASSGSALNEKLFF
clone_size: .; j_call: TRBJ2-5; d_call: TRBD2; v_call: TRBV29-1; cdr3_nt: TGCAGCGGATTAGCGGGAGACCAAGAGACCCAGTACTTC; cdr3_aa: CSGLAGDQETQYF
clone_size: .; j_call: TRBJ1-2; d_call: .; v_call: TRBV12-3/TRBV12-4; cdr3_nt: TGTGCCAGCAGTTTGTCGCGGGGCTACACCTTC; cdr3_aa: CASSLSRGYTF
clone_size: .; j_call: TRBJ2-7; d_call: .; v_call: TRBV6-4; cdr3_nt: TGTGCCAGCACCGAAGGACAGACCTACGAGCAGTACTTC; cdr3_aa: CASTEGQTYEQYF
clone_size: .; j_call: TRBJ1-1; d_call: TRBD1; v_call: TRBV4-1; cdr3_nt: TGCGCCAGCAGCCTTAGGACAGGGGGCACGTCGAACACTGAAGCTTTCTTT; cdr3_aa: CASSLRTGGTSNTEAFF
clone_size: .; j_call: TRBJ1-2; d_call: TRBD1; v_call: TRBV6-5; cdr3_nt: TGTGCCAGCAGCGCGACAGGGCTCTATGGCTACACCTTC; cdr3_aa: CASSATGLYGYTF
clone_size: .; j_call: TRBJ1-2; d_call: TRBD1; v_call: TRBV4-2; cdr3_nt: TGTGCCAGCAGCCGAGGACAGGGGGAAAGGTATGGCTACACCTTC; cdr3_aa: CASSRGQGERYGYTF
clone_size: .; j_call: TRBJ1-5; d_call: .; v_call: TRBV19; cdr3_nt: TGTGCCAGTAGTATTTCCCAGGGAAGAACTCAGCCCCAGCATTTT; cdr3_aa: CASSISQGRTQPQHF
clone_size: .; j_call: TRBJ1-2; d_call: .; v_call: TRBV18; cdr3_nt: TGTGCCAGCTCACCTACTGGGGGGGGGCATCTTGGCACCTTC; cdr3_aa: CASSPTGGGHLGTF
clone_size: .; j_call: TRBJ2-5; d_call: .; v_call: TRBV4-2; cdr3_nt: TGTGCCAGCAGCCAGGCAGGGGAAGAGACCCAGTACTTC; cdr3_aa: CASSQAGEETQYF